This TCR beta chain is from a study of T-cell reconstitution after alpha-beta-depleted transplantation in children. At least ten counts were recorded for this clonotype. Researchers prepared the TCRbeta library using unique molecular identifiers, the study reports. TCRdb re-derived calls from the PCR reads in MiXCR, one entry per CDR3 protein. The table lists fewer than 400,000 distinct CDR3 sequences, about 20% of them singletons. V shed 0 bases and J 5 bases; nucleotides not matched to a gene: 9. Germline CDR1 and CDR2: DFQATT and SNEGSKA (reference sequence). There are 17 residues in the CDR3. This receptor was taken from a human donor who donated a stem cell graft to a child with acute myeloid leukemia. The sequencing used PBMCs from the stem cell graft donor, collected from the stem cell graft. This rearrangement joins TRBV20-1 to TRBJ2-5, with TRBD2 matching over 13 bases. CDR3 loop: CSARDRGLAGVGETQYF. The CDR3 nucleotides read TGCAGTGCTAGAGATCGAGGACTAGCGGGAGTAGGTGAGACCCAGTACTTC.